Sequencing of this T cell receptor (beta chain) was carried out in a study of neurological immune-mediated disorders. MiXCR was run by TCRdb on the 5' RACE reads, yielding one entry per CDR3 protein. The table includes tens of thousands of distinct CDR3 sequences, roughly 4.4% detected once. General study points: On phylogenetic grouping, the repertoires of 18 of 34 multiple sclerosis patients fell within one related-CDR3 cluster, constituting a possible signature.

Worth noting for this clonotype: Its target is not known.

V was trimmed by 4 bases and J by 6 bases, leaving 16 bases between them. The CDR3 is made up of 14 amino acids. Germline V gives CDR1 DFQATT, CDR2 SNEGSKA (reference sequence). The specimen sequenced was PBMCs. The receptor was isolated from a middle-aged man with multiple sclerosis. The chain employs TRBV20-1 and TRBJ2-1, with D unresolved. CDR3 DNA sequence: TGCAGTGCTACGACCACCTCCGGCGGCAATGAGCAGTTCTTC. This gives the protein CSATTTSGGNEQFF.